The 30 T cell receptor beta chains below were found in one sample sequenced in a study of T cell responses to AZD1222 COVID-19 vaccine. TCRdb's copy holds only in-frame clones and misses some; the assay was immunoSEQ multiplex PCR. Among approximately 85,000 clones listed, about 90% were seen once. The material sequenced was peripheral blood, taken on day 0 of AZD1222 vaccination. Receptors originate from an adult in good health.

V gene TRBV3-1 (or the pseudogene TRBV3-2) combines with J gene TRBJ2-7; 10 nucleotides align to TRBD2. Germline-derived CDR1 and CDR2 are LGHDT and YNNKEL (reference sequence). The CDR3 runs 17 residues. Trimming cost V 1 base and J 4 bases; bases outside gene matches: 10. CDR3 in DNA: TGTGCCAGCAGCCAAGTGTGGGCTAGCGGGGGCCTTTACGAGCAGTACTTC. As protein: CASSQVWASGGLYEQYF.

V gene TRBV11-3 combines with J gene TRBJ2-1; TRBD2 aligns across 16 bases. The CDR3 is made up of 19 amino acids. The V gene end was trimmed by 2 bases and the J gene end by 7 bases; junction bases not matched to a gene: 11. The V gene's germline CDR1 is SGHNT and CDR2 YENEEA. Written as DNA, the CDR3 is TGTGCCAGCAGCTTAAGCCCCCCGGGACTAGCGGGAGGGCGGAATGAGCAGTTCTTC. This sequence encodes CASSLSPPGLAGGRNEQFF.

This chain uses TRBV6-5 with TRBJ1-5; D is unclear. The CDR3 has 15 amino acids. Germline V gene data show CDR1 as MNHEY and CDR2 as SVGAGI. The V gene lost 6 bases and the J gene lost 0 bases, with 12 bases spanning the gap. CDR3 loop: CASSPSSYSNQPQHF. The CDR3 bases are TGTGCCAGCAGCCCCTCATCGTATAGCAATCAGCCCCAGCATTTT.

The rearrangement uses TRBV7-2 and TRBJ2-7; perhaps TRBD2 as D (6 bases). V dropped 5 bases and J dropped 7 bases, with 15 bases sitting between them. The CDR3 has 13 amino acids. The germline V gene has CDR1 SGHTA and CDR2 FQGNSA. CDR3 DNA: TGTGCCAGCAGCGTTTGGGGCGGGAAAGAGCAGTACTTC. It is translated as CASSVWGGKEQYF.

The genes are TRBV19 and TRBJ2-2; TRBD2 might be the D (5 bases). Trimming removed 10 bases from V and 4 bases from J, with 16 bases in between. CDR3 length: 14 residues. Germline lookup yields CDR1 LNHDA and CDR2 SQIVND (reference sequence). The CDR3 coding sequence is TGTGCCACCACGTCGAGGGTAGTCACCGGGGAGCTGTTTTTT. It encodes CATTSRVVTGELFF.

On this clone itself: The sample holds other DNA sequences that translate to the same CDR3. The CDR3 region has the DNA TGTGCCAGCAGCTTAGACAGCTATAATTCACCCCTCCACTTT. This translates into CASSLDSYNSPLHF. The chain employs TRBV7-9 and TRBJ1-6, with D unclear. V lost 1 base to trimming and J lost 3 bases, with 4 bases between them. CDR3 length: 14 residues. CDR1 is SEHNR and CDR2 is FQNEAQ in the germline V gene (reference sequence).

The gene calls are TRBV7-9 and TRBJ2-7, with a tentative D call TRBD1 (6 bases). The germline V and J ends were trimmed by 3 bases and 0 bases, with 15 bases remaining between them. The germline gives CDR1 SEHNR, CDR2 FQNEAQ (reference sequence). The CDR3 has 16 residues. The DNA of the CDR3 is TGTGCCAGCAGCTTCGGGCAGGGGTTCAGCTCCTACGAGCAGTACTTC. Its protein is CASSFGQGFSSYEQYF.

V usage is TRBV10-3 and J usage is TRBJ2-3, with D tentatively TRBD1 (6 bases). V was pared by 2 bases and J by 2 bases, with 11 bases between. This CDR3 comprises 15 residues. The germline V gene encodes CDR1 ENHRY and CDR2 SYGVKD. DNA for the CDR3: TGTGCCATCAGTGAGGGGGGCGGATCCACAGATACGCAGTATTTT. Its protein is CAISEGGGSTDTQYF.

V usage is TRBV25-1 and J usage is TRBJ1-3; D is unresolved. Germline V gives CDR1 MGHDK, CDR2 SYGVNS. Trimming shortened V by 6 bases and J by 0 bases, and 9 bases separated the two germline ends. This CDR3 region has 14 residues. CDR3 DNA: TGTGCCAGCAGCCGGGCTAACTCTGGAAACACCATATATTTT. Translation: CASSRANSGNTIYF.

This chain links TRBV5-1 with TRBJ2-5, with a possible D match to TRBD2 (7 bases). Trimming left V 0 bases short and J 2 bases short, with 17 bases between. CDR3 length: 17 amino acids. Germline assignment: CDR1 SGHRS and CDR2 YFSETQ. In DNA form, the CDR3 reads TGCGCCAGCAGCTTGGGAGGGGCGGGGGCCATTCAAGAGACCCAGTACTTC. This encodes CASSLGGAGAIQETQYF.

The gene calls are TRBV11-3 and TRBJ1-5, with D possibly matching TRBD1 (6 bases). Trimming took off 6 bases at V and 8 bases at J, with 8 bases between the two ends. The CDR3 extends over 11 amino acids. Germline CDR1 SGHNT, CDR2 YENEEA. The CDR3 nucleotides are TGTGCCAGCAGGGGGGGCAAGCCCCAGCATTTT. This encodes CASRGGKPQHF.

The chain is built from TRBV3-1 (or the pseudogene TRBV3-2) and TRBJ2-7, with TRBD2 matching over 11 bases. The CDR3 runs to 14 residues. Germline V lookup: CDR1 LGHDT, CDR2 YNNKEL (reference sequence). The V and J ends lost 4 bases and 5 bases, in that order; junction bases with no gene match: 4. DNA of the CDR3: TGTGCCAGCAGCCTACTAGCGGGAGCGGACGAGCAGTACTTC. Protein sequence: CASSLLAGADEQYF.

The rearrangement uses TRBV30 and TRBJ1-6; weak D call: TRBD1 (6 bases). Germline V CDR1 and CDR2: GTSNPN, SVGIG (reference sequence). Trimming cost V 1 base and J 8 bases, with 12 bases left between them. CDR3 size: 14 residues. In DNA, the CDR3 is TGTGCCTGGAGTGGACAGGCCCGTGATTCACCCCTCCACTTT. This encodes CAWSGQARDSPLHF.

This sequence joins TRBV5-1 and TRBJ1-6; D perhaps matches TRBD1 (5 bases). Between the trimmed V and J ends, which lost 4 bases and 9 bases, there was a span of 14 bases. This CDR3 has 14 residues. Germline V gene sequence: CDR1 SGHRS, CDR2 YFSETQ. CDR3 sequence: CASSPGEGSSPLHF. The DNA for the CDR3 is TGCGCCAGCAGCCCGGGGGAGGGGAGTTCACCCCTCCACTTT.

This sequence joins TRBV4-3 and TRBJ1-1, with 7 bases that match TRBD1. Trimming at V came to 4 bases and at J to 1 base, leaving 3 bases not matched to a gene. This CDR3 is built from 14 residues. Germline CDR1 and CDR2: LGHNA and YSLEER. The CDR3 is CASSPGTANTEAFF. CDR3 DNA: TGCGCCAGCAGCCCCGGGACAGCGAACACTGAAGCTTTCTTT.

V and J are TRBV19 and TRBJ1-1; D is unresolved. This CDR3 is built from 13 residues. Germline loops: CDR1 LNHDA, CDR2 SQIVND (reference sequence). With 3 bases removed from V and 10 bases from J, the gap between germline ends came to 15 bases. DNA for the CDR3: TGTGCCAGTAGTATTTCCCCACCGGCGGGAGCTTTCTTT. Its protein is CASSISPPAGAFF.

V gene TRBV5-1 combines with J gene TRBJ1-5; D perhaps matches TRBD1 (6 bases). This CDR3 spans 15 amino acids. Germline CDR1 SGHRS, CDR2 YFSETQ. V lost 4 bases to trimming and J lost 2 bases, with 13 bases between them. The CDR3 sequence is CASSREGEGNQPQHF. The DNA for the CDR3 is TGCGCCAGCAGCAGGGAGGGGGAGGGCAATCAGCCCCAGCATTTT.

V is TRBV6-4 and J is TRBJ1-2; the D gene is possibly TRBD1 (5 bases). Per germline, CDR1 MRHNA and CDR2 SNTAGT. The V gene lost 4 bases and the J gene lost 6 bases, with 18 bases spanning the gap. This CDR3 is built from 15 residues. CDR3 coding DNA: TGTGCCAGCAGTGGGAGAGACAGTCCCGGCGATGGCTACACCTTC. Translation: CASSGRDSPGDGYTF.

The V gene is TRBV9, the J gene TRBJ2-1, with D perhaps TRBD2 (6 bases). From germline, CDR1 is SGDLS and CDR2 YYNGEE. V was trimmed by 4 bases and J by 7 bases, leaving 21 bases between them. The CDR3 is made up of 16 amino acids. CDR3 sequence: CASSPRWGGGWNEQFF. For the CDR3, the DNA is TGTGCCAGCAGCCCTCGATGGGGTGGGGGGTGGAATGAGCAGTTCTTC.

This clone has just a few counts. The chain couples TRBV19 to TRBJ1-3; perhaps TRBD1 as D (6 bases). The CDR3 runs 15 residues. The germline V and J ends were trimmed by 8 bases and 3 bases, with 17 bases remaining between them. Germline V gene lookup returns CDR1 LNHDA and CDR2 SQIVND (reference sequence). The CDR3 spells CASDTGSTFGNTIYF. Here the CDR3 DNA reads TGTGCCAGTGACACAGGGTCGACATTTGGAAACACCATATATTTT.

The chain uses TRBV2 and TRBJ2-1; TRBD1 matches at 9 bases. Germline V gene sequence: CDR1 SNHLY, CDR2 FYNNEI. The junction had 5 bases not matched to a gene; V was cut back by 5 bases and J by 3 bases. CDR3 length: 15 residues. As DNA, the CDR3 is TGTGCCAGCAGTTTACAGGGGGCGATCTACAATGAGCAGTTCTTC. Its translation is CASSLQGAIYNEQFF.

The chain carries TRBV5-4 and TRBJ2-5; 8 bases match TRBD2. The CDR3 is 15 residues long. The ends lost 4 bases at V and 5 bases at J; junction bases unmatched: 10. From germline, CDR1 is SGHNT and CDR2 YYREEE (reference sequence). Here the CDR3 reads CASSIVSGSGETQYF. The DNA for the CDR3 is TGTGCCAGCAGCATCGTCAGCGGGAGTGGTGAGACCCAGTACTTC.

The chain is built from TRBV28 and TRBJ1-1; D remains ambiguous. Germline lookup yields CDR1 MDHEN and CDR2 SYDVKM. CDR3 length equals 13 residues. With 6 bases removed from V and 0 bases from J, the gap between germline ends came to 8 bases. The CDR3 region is CASSPLLNTEAFF. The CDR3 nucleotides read TGTGCCAGCAGCCCGCTTTTGAACACTGAAGCTTTCTTT.

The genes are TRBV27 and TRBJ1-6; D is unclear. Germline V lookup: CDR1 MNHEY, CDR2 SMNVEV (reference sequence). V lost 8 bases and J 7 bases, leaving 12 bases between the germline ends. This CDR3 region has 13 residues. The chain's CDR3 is CASGLGINSPLHF. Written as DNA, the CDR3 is TGTGCCAGCGGCCTCGGGATAAATTCACCCCTCCACTTT.

CDR3 in amino acids: CATAEDPRVSPLHF. In nucleotides, the CDR3 is TGTGCCACCGCGGAGGACCCGAGGGTGTCACCCCTCCACTTT. The genes are TRBV6-5 and TRBJ1-6, with D unresolved. The ends were cut back, 10 bases at V and 10 bases at J, with 20 bases in the middle. The length of the CDR3 is 14 residues. The germline gives CDR1 MNHEY, CDR2 SVGAGI.

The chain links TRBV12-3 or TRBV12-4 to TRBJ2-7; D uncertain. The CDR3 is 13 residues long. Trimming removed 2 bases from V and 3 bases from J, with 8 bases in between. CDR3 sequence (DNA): TGTGCCAGCAGTTTATTGAACAGCTACGAGCAGTACTTC. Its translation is CASSLLNSYEQYF.

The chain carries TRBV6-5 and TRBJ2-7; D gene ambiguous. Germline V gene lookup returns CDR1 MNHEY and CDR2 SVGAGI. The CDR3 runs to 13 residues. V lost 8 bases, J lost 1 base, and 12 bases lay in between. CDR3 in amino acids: CASGPAESYEQYF. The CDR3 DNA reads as TGTGCCAGCGGCCCCGCCGAATCCTACGAGCAGTACTTC.

The CDR3 nucleotides are TGTGCCAGCAGCACCATGACAGGATGGGGGAACACTGAAGCTTTCTTT. Protein: CASSTMTGWGNTEAFF. The chain has TRBV28 and TRBJ1-1; weak D call: TRBD1 (6 bases). Looked up from germline, CDR1 is MDHEN and CDR2 is SYDVKM. CDR3 length: 16 residues. Trimming pared 6 bases from V and 1 base from J, leaving 18 bases between.

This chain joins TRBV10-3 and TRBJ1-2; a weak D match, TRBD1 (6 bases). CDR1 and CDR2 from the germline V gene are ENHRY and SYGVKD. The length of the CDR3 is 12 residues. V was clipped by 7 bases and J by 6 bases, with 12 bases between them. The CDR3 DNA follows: TGTGCCATCATGGGGGAGGGGGATGGCTACACCTTC. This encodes CAIMGEGDGYTF.

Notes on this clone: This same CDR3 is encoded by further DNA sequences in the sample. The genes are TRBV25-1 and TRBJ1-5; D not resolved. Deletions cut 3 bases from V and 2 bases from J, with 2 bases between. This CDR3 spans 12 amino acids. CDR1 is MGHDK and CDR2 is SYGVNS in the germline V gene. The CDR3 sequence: CASSEGNQPQHF. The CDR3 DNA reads TGTGCCAGCAGTGAGGGCAATCAGCCCCAGCATTTT.